The T cell receptor beta chain under discussion was sequenced for a study of T-cell reconstitution after alpha-beta-depleted transplantation in children. A remark on this clonotype: The antigen remains unidentified.

A TCRbeta library incorporating unique molecular identifiers was prepared. TCRdb re-derived calls from the PCR reads in MiXCR, one entry per CDR3 protein. Of 600,000 to 700,000 distinct CDR3 sequences listed, about an eighth are singletons. Whole-study findings and limits: Several hundred expanded graft clones reportedly supplied alpha-beta T cells about two months after transplant. For some patients, TCRbeta diversity was high at day 60 because of recipient T cells and thymic progenitors that survived. Newly produced T cells mostly provided counts and TCRbeta diversity after one year, as hyperexpanded clones declined.

Trimming took 7 bases from V and 0 from J, leaving 14 bases between them. Germline loops: CDR1 SGHKS, CDR2 YYEKEE (reference sequence). The CDR3 is 14 amino acids. The chain has TRBV5-5 and TRBJ2-7; TRBD2 might be the D (5 bases). This sequence was found in a girl aged 2 to 10 with congenital amegakaryocytic thrombocytopenia, due to receive a stem cell transplant. The sample here was PBMCs, taken before TCRalphabeta/CD19-depleted stem cell transplant. In nucleotides, the CDR3 is TGTGCCAGCCGCCCCCGGGATTTCTCCTACGAGCAGTACTTC. Amino acids: CASRPRDFSYEQYF.